These T cell receptor beta chains were read from a single sample in a study of blood T cell repertoires in COVID-19. The table came from immunoSEQ multiplex PCR; TCRdb's copy has only in-frame clones and leaves some out. Among 80,000 to 90,000 clones listed, over 75% were seen once. The specimen was peripheral blood. The receptors come from a woman aged 80 or over with COVID-19, enrolled during active disease. CDR3s include the opening cysteine and the closing phenylalanine or tryptophan. Each record gives: D gene, V gene, CDR3 length, J gene, clone size, CDR3 protein, CDR3 DNA. The D gene is left open where the match is weak. Only part of the rows carry a size: once, few, many, or a class if the clone is expanded.

TRBD1	TRBV11-2	16	TRBJ2-3	-	CASSPPGQGRTDTQYF	TGTGCCAGCAGCCCCCCGGGACAGGGTAGAACAGATACGCAGTATTTT
TRBD1	TRBV18	13	TRBJ1-1	-	CASSLDRVTEAFF	TGTGCCAGCTCACTTGACAGGGTAACTGAAGCTTTCTTT
-	TRBV5-1	16	TRBJ2-2	-	CASSWSSAAFTGELFF	TGCGCCAGCAGCTGGTCTAGCGCGGCCTTCACCGGGGAGCTGTTTTTT
TRBD2	TRBV28	14	TRBJ2-7	-	CASSARDYSTRQYF	TGTGCCAGCAGCGCCCGGGACTACTCTACGAGACAGTACTTC
TRBD1	TRBV7-8	17	TRBJ1-2	few	CASSPLTGQRRRGGYTF	TGTGCCAGCAGCCCGTTGACAGGGCAAAGGAGAAGAGGGGGCTACACCTTC
-	TRBV18	13	TRBJ2-2	-	CASSPPRTGELFF	TGTGCCAGCTCCCCCCCGCGGACCGGGGAGCTGTTTTTT
TRBD2	TRBV15	16	TRBJ2-1	-	CATSSVGLADGRGQFF	TGTGCCACCAGCAGCGTGGGACTAGCGGACGGAAGGGGGCAGTTCTTC
-	TRBV6-2/TRBV6-3	16	TRBJ2-5	-	CASSLTPRQVDETQYF	TGTGCCAGCAGTCTAACTCCCCGACAGGTCGACGAGACCCAGTACTTC
TRBD2	TRBV27	13	TRBJ2-7	-	CASCKRGGYEQYF	TGTGCCAGCTGTAAACGGGGGGGCTACGAGCAGTACTTC
TRBD1	TRBV5-4	14	TRBJ2-2	-	CASSRQGNTGELFF	TGTGCCAGCAGCCGACAGGGAAACACCGGGGAGCTGTTTTTT
-	TRBV19	13	TRBJ2-7	few	CASNGGLAYEQYF	TGTGCCAGTAACGGGGGGCTCGCCTACGAGCAGTACTTC
-	TRBV30	14	TRBJ2-1	-	CAWSPSANYNEQFF	TGTGCCTGGAGTCCCTCCGCTAACTACAATGAGCAGTTCTTC
-	TRBV15	16	TRBJ1-3	-	CATSRATGRSGNTIYF	TGTGCCACCAGCAGAGCAACAGGACGCTCTGGAAACACCATATATTTT
-	TRBV9	15	TRBJ2-5	-	CASSAQPDSQETQYF	TGTGCCAGCAGCGCCCAACCGGACAGCCAAGAGACCCAGTACTTC
TRBD1	TRBV3-1/TRBV3-2	13	TRBJ1-1	-	CAARTGGYTEAFF	TGTGCCGCAAGGACAGGGGGCTACACTGAAGCTTTCTTT
-	TRBV3-1/TRBV3-2	12	TRBJ1-1	few	CASSQSGTEAFF	TGTGCCAGCAGCCAGTCGGGGACTGAAGCTTTCTTT
TRBD1	TRBV7-9	13	TRBJ1-5	-	CASSLQGDQPQHF	TGTGCCAGCAGCTTACAGGGGGATCAGCCCCAGCATTTT
-	TRBV4-1	12	TRBJ2-7	-	CASSQGPYEQYF	TGCGCCAGCAGCCAAGGGCCCTACGAGCAGTACTTC
-	TRBV15	17	TRBJ2-1	-	CATSRLRASNYQNEQFF	TGTGCCACCAGCAGACTGCGGGCCTCAAATTATCAGAATGAGCAGTTCTTC
TRBD1	TRBV6-5	14	TRBJ1-6	-	CASSTGQGVSPLHF	TGTGCCAGCAGTACGGGACAGGGGGTATCACCCCTCCACTTT
-	TRBV4-2	15	TRBJ2-1	-	CASSQASKLSNEQFF	TGTGCCAGCAGCCAAGCTTCCAAGCTTAGCAATGAGCAGTTCTTC
TRBD1	TRBV6-2/TRBV6-3	15	TRBJ1-2	-	CASSSMTGVRYGYTF	TGTGCCAGCAGCTCCATGACAGGGGTACGCTATGGCTACACCTTC
-	TRBV2	13	TRBJ2-1	-	CASSVGTFNEQFF	TGTGCCAGCAGTGTTGGGACTTTCAATGAGCAGTTCTTC
TRBD2	TRBV5-1	15	TRBJ2-7	-	CASSSLAGKAYEQYF	TGCGCCAGCAGCTCATTAGCGGGAAAGGCCTACGAGCAGTACTTC
-	TRBV18	15	TRBJ2-5	once	CASSPLANDQETQYF	TGTGCCAGCTCACCATTGGCCAACGACCAAGAGACCCAGTACTTC
-	TRBV6-5	14	TRBJ1-3	-	CASRYGGPGNTIYF	TGTGCCAGCAGATATGGGGGCCCTGGAAACACCATATATTTT
-	TRBV6-6	12	TRBJ1-4	-	CASNHGVEKLFF	TGTGCCAGCAATCACGGGGTGGAGAAACTGTTTTTT
-	TRBV2	14	TRBJ2-3	-	CATSGGTSTDTQYF	TGTGCCACCAGTGGGGGGACAAGCACAGATACGCAGTATTTT
TRBD2	TRBV2	16	TRBJ2-7	-	CASSELFSGGRYEQYF	TGTGCCAGCAGTGAGTTGTTTAGCGGGGGTCGGTACGAGCAGTACTTC
TRBD1	TRBV6-5	15	TRBJ2-2	once	CASSPWTGGVGELFF	TGTGCCAGCAGTCCCTGGACAGGGGGGGTAGGGGAGCTGTTTTTT
TRBD1	TRBV5-6	12	TRBJ1-1	-	CASSLEGAGAFF	TGTGCCAGCAGCTTGGAGGGGGCGGGAGCTTTCTTT
-	TRBV25-1	12	TRBJ2-5	-	CASSNRGETQYF	TGTGCCAGCAGTAACCGGGGAGAGACCCAGTACTTC
TRBD2	TRBV29-1	16	TRBJ2-3	once	CSVEGLASKSPDTQYF	TGCAGCGTTGAAGGACTAGCCTCAAAAAGCCCAGATACGCAGTATTTT
-	TRBV11-3	14	TRBJ1-1	-	CASRPQGLYTEAFF	TGTGCCAGCAGACCCCAGGGGCTTTACACTGAAGCTTTCTTT
-	TRBV6-1	15	TRBJ2-7	few	CASSEAGAAFYEQYF	TGTGCCAGCAGTGAAGCCGGAGCAGCTTTCTACGAGCAGTACTTC
TRBD1	TRBV11-1	15	TRBJ1-6	-	CASSPTGTVNSPLHF	TGTGCCAGCAGCCCTACGGGGACAGTTAATTCACCCCTCCACTTT
-	TRBV6-5	16	TRBJ1-6	-	CASSSSWEDERSPLHF	TGTGCCAGCAGTTCCTCGTGGGAGGATGAGCGCTCACCCCTCCACTTT